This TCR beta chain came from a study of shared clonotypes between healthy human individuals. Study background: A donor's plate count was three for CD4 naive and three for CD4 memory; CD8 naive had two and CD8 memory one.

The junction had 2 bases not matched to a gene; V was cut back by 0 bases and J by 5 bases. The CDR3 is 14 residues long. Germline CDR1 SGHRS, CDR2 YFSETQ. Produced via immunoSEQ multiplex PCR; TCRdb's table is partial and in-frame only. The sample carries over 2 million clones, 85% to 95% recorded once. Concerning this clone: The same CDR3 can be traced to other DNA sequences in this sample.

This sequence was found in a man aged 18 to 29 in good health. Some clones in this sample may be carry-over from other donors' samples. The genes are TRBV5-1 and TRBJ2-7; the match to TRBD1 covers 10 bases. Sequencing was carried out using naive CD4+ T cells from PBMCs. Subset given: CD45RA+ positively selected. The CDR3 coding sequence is TGCGCCAGCAGCTTGGGACAGGGGGCCAACGAGCAGTACTTC. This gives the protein CASSLGQGANEQYF.